This TCR beta chain was profiled in a study of cytomegalovirus exposure and HLA in healthy donors. In the study overall: Across about 400 genotyped donors, roughly 85% landed in the Caucasian-associated ancestry cluster. Study observations and caveats: Donors belonging to an Asian-associated ancestry cluster reportedly showed fewer N-insertions in productive TCRs than the approximately 680-donor mean, according to what a later analysis found.

This CDR3 spans 16 amino acids. In germline, CDR1 is MNHEY, CDR2 SVGAGI. The ends were cut back, 3 bases at V and 6 bases at J, with 20 bases in the middle. Comment on this clone: The antigen is unknown.

The PCR ran on 60 Vbeta and 13 Jbeta primers. Produced via immunoSEQ multiplex PCR; TCRdb's table is partial and in-frame only. This sample has almost 95,000 clones, with about two thirds found just once. Sequenced material: PBMCs. The J gene is TRBJ1-2, the V gene TRBV6-5; no definite D call. The receptor was derived from a man between 45 and 60 years old in good health and CMV-seronegative. CDR3 amino acids: CASSYGRGWSENGYTF. CDR3 sequence (DNA): TGTGCCAGCAGTTATGGCCGGGGATGGTCAGAAAATGGCTACACCTTC.